The rows below give T cell receptor beta chains drawn from one sample of a study of T cell clusters in autoimmune cytopenias. Using the multiplex PCR reads, TCRdb records one entry per CDR3 protein without DNA. The listing records 8,500 to 9,000 distinct CDR3 sequences. Sequenced: peripheral blood. All receptors derive from a human donor with an autoimmune cytopenia or autoimmune hepatitis (not recorded which). CDR3s include the opening cysteine and the closing phenylalanine or tryptophan. Clone size appears in some rows only: once, few, many, or a class for an expanded clone.

abundance: NA
v_gene: TRBV7-6
j_gene: TRBJ2-2
CDR3aa: CASSLGTGELFF

abundance: medium-sized
v_gene: TRBV12-3/TRBV12-4
j_gene: TRBJ2-7
CDR3aa: CASSPSGHEQYF

abundance: medium-sized
v_gene: TRBV29-1
j_gene: TRBJ1-1
CDR3aa: CSVWRNTEAFF

abundance: NA
v_gene: TRBV7-2
j_gene: TRBJ2-5
CDR3aa: CASSSGTGQETQYF

abundance: medium-sized
v_gene: TRBV29-1
j_gene: TRBJ2-6
CDR3aa: CSVAGGGSGANVLTF

abundance: NA
v_gene: TRBV6-5
j_gene: TRBJ2-3
CDR3aa: CASSYSDRAYTDTQYF

abundance: NA
v_gene: TRBV7-6
j_gene: TRBJ2-5
CDR3aa: CASSLGVNEQYF

abundance: NA
v_gene: TRBV6-6
j_gene: TRBJ1-2
CDR3aa: CASSDAGGSYGYTF

abundance: NA
v_gene: TRBV6-5
j_gene: TRBJ1-2
CDR3aa: CASSLVETGTYGYTF

abundance: NA
v_gene: TRBV20-1
j_gene: TRBJ2-3
CDR3aa: CSALTRDMITQYF

abundance: medium-sized
v_gene: TRBV5-6
j_gene: TRBJ2-3
CDR3aa: CASSFPGATDTQYF

abundance: NA
v_gene: TRBV7-6
j_gene: TRBJ2-3
CDR3aa: CASSLQRSGRSDTQYF

abundance: NA
v_gene: TRBV18
j_gene: TRBJ1-2
CDR3aa: CASSPPGANYGYTF

abundance: NA
v_gene: TRBV14
j_gene: TRBJ1-1
CDR3aa: CASSRDTNTEAFF

abundance: NA
v_gene: TRBV19
j_gene: TRBJ1-1
CDR3aa: CASSITAGSLHTEAFF

abundance: NA
v_gene: TRBV20-1
j_gene: TRBJ2-7
CDR3aa: CSARSTGVRYEQYF

abundance: medium-sized
v_gene: TRBV29-1
j_gene: TRBJ1-1
CDR3aa: CSALRAGFTEAFF

abundance: medium-sized
v_gene: TRBV19
j_gene: TRBJ2-3
CDR3aa: CASSVTSTDTQYF

abundance: NA
v_gene: TRBV19
j_gene: TRBJ1-5
CDR3aa: CASRAGGRPQHF

abundance: NA
v_gene: TRBV20-1
j_gene: TRBJ2-7
CDR3aa: CSARTSGRAHYEQYF

abundance: NA
v_gene: TRBV7-2
j_gene: TRBJ2-1
CDR3aa: CASSLELRGHWNEQFF

abundance: NA
v_gene: TRBV27
j_gene: TRBJ2-1
CDR3aa: CASTSAHEDNEQFF

abundance: NA
v_gene: TRBV6-5
j_gene: TRBJ2-1
CDR3aa: CAISEIVVRTSGSYNEQFF

abundance: NA
v_gene: TRBV7-2
j_gene: TRBJ2-5
CDR3aa: CASSLPASAPGGETQYF

abundance: NA
v_gene: TRBV4-1
j_gene: TRBJ2-1
CDR3aa: CASSQDSRGAYNEQFF

abundance: medium-sized
v_gene: TRBV19
j_gene: TRBJ1-2
CDR3aa: CASSLLNYGYTF

abundance: medium-sized
v_gene: TRBV29-1
j_gene: TRBJ2-7
CDR3aa: CSVALQGRPSYEQYF

abundance: medium-sized
v_gene: TRBV19
j_gene: TRBJ2-2
CDR3aa: CASSPTGTSGPRWPGELFF

abundance: NA
v_gene: TRBV6-1
j_gene: TRBJ1-1
CDR3aa: CASSEAHGLNTEAFF

abundance: medium-sized
v_gene: TRBV13
j_gene: TRBJ2-3
CDR3aa: CASSSTTSGFTDTQYF

abundance: NA
v_gene: TRBV7-9
j_gene: TRBJ2-7
CDR3aa: CASSFLPDRAYEQYF

abundance: medium-sized
v_gene: TRBV27
j_gene: TRBJ2-1
CDR3aa: CASSLSVLYNEQFF

abundance: NA
v_gene: TRBV7-9
j_gene: TRBJ2-5
CDR3aa: CASSPMSETQYF

abundance: NA
v_gene: TRBV6-5
j_gene: TRBJ2-7
CDR3aa: CASSYGTSGSYEQYF

abundance: NA
v_gene: TRBV19
j_gene: TRBJ1-1
CDR3aa: CASSIDQVGGPEAFF

abundance: NA
v_gene: TRBV18
j_gene: TRBJ2-1
CDR3aa: CASSPGLATGNEQFF

abundance: medium-sized
v_gene: TRBV19
j_gene: TRBJ2-1
CDR3aa: CASSIGAGNYNEQFF

abundance: medium-sized
v_gene: TRBV27
j_gene: TRBJ2-3
CDR3aa: CASSGGSGSPDTQYF